What follows are 23 T cell receptor beta chains derived from one specimen sequenced in a study of T cells and copy number aberrations in small-cell lung cancer. The protocol was immunoSEQ multiplex PCR, while the TCRdb copy is restricted to in-frame clones and leaves out a portion. The sample holds 2,500 to 3,000 clones; roughly 84% are singletons and the top ten take roughly a tenth. What was sequenced was normal tissue next to the tumor. These receptors originate from a man between 65 and 85 years old with small cell lung cancer.

V and J are TRBV7-2 and TRBJ1-2; tentatively, D is TRBD1 (6 bases). This CDR3 region has 13 residues. Germline V gene data show CDR1 as SGHTA and CDR2 as FQGNSA. Trimming removed 6 bases at V and 6 bases at J, with 14 bases between. The CDR3 region has the DNA TGTGCCAGCAGAACTGGTAGGGGGGATGGCTACACCTTC. Protein: CASRTGRGDGYTF.

This clone was detected only a few times. V gene TRBV6-1 combines with J gene TRBJ2-7; TRBD1 aligns across 9 bases. J gave up 4 bases and V 4 bases, and 8 bases lay outside the gene matches. From germline, CDR1 is MNHNS and CDR2 SASEGT. The CDR3 has 15 amino acids. The CDR3 loop reads CASSGTGTGYYEQYV. Written as DNA, the CDR3 is TGTGCCAGCAGTGGAACCGGGACAGGGTATTACGAGCAGTACGTC.

Concerning this clone: This specimen includes other DNA sequences encoding the same CDR3. The rearrangement links TRBV25-1 to TRBJ2-2; D is uncertain. The V end was cut by 11 bases, the J end by 6 bases, with 7 bases between. The germline CDR1 and CDR2 sequences are MGHDK and SYGVNS. The CDR3 contains 10 residues. For the CDR3, the DNA is TGTGCCTATCACGCCGGGGAGCTGTTTTTT. Translating gives CAYHAGELFF.

This sequence joins TRBV6-5 and TRBJ2-7; 8 bases are shared with TRBD2. CDR3 size: 15 residues. CDR1 and CDR2 from the germline V gene are MNHEY and SVGAGI. Trimming removed 3 bases from V and 1 base from J; junction bases left unmatched: 5. The CDR3 is CASSYGLAGSYEQYF. As DNA, the CDR3 is TGTGCCAGCAGTTATGGCCTAGCGGGTTCCTACGAGCAGTACTTC.

V is TRBV9 and J is TRBJ1-3, with D perhaps TRBD1 (5 bases). The CDR3 is 16 amino acids. Germline CDR1 and CDR2: SGDLS and YYNGEE. The V end was cut by 0 bases, the J end by 0 bases, with 10 bases between. In nucleotides, the CDR3 is TGTGCCAGCAGCGTAGATGGGGGGAGCTCTGGAAACACCATATATTTT. This translates into CASSVDGGSSGNTIYF.

V and J are TRBV25-1 and TRBJ2-7; D could derive from TRBD1 or TRBD2 (5 bases each). V shed 8 bases and J shed 2 bases, with 13 bases lying between them. This CDR3 region has 13 residues. Germline CDR1 is MGHDK and CDR2 is SYGVNS. The CDR3 DNA reads as TGTGCCAGCGTGGGGACGGTAACCTACGAGCAGTACTTC. Amino acid sequence: CASVGTVTYEQYF.

This chain joins TRBV20-1 and TRBJ2-3, with D hard to call. The V gene's germline CDR1 is DFQATT and CDR2 SNEGSKA (reference sequence). Trimming took 1 base from V and 2 from J, leaving 1 base between them. This CDR3 spans 11 amino acids. CDR3 sequence reads: CSARVTDTQYF. The CDR3 DNA sequence: TGCAGTGCTAGAGTCACAGATACGCAGTATTTT.

This clone was seen a handful of times. This chain connects TRBV14 to TRBJ2-4; no definite D call. Germline V lookup: CDR1 SGHDN, CDR2 FVKESK. With 0 bases removed from V and 1 base from J, the gap between germline ends came to 7 bases. This CDR3 has 15 residues. In DNA, the CDR3 is TGTGCCAGCAGCCAAGAGATTGGTGCCAAAAACATTCAGTACTTC. It codes for CASSQEIGAKNIQYF.

The rearrangement uses TRBV10-1 and TRBJ1-1; D is undetermined. The V end was cut by 8 bases, the J end by 1 base, with 11 bases between. Germline V CDR1 and CDR2: WNHNN, SYGVQD (reference sequence). This CDR3 is built from 13 residues. CDR3 loop: CASGSSANTEAFF. In DNA form, the CDR3 reads TGCGCCAGCGGGTCGAGCGCGAACACTGAAGCTTTCTTT.

This clone was seen only a few times. The chain employs TRBV30 and TRBJ2-3, with D perhaps being TRBD1 or TRBD2 (5 bases each). The V and J ends lost 1 base and 2 bases respectively, with 13 bases between them. The CDR3 has 15 amino acids. Germline-derived CDR1 and CDR2 are GTSNPN and SVGIG (reference sequence). This CDR3 is CAWSGTGPYTDTQYF. As DNA, the CDR3 is TGTGCCTGGAGTGGGACGGGGCCATACACAGATACGCAGTATTTT.

The V and J genes are TRBV28 and TRBJ2-3, with 10 bases lining up with TRBD2. CDR3 length: 17 residues. The J segment lost 3 bases and the V segment lost 3 bases, leaving 9 bases of the junction unmatched. CDR1 is MDHEN, CDR2 SYDVKM, per germline. The CDR3 DNA sequence: TGTGCCAGCAGTTTGAGCGGGAGGGCCTCTTGGACAGATACGCAGTATTTT. This translates into CASSLSGRASWTDTQYF.

The chain has TRBV5-1 and TRBJ2-7, with 9 bases matching TRBD1. Per germline, CDR1 SGHRS and CDR2 YFSETQ. J lost 0 bases, V lost 4 bases, and 5 bases had no gene match. This CDR3 is built from 15 residues. The CDR3 DNA sequence: TGCGCCAGCAGCCACGGGACAGGGATCTCCTACGAGCAGTACTTC. Amino acid sequence: CASSHGTGISYEQYF.

The gene calls are TRBV30 and TRBJ2-7; unclear D gene. The V gene's germline CDR1 is GTSNPN and CDR2 SVGIG (reference sequence). CDR3 length: 12 residues. The germline V and J ends were trimmed by 5 bases and 4 bases, with 12 bases remaining between them. In DNA form, the CDR3 reads TGTGCCTGGGAATCCCGGACGTACGAGCAGTACTTC. Translating it yields CAWESRTYEQYF.

This chain joins TRBV6-4 and TRBJ1-2; 11 bases match TRBD1. V was pared by 0 bases and J by 5 bases, with 11 bases of the junction left unmatched. CDR3 length equals 18 residues. The germline V gene encodes CDR1 MRHNA and CDR2 SNTAGT. The chain's CDR3 is CASSDSVWGQGVNYGYTF. The CDR3, as DNA: TGTGCCAGCAGTGACTCTGTCTGGGGACAGGGGGTAAATTATGGCTACACCTTC.

The CDR3 here is CASSPGGGAGANVLTF. The CDR3, as DNA: TGCGCCAGCAGCCCCGGTGGGGGGGCGGGGGCCAACGTCCTGACTTTC. This chain links TRBV5-1 with TRBJ2-6; D perhaps matches TRBD2 (7 bases). The germline V gene has CDR1 SGHRS and CDR2 YFSETQ. The germline V and J ends were trimmed by 4 bases and 4 bases, with 15 bases remaining between them. The CDR3 loop spans 16 amino acids.

The chain recombines TRBV6-1 with TRBJ1-1; weak D call: TRBD1 (6 bases). The germline gives CDR1 MNHNS, CDR2 SASEGT. The CDR3 is 14 residues long. Trimming removed 4 bases from V and 6 bases from J, with 15 bases in between. The DNA of the CDR3 is TGTGCCAGCAGTGTGGTAGGGGGGCCAGCTGAAGCTTTCTTT. Translated: CASSVVGGPAEAFF.

J is TRBJ1-5 and V is TRBV19; D uncertain. V was shortened by 2 bases and J by 0 bases, with 8 bases between the two germline ends. Per the germline V gene, CDR1 is LNHDA and CDR2 is SQIVND (reference sequence). There are 15 residues in the CDR3. The CDR3 is CASSIIGDSNQPQHF. In nucleotides, the CDR3 is TGTGCCAGTAGTATAATAGGAGATAGCAATCAGCCCCAGCATTTT.

DNA for the CDR3: TGTGCCAGCGTTATAAACAGGGGTGATGGCTACACCTTC. Its translation: CASVINRGDGYTF. The chain couples TRBV2 to TRBJ1-2, with 7 positions matching TRBD1. CDR3 length equals 13 residues. V lost 8 bases, J lost 6 bases, and 9 bases stayed unmatched. Germline V CDR1 and CDR2: SNHLY, FYNNEI.

The chain links TRBV15 to TRBJ1-3, with 10 bases aligning to TRBD1. The V and J ends lost 0 bases and 7 bases, in that order; junction bases with no gene match: 3. The CDR3 sequence is 15 residues long. Germline-derived CDR1 and CDR2 are LNHNV and YYDKDF (reference sequence). The CDR3 nucleotides read TGTGCCACCAGCAGAGATCGGGACAGGGGCAACACCATATATTTT. The encoded protein is CATSRDRDRGNTIYF.

V usage is TRBV30 and J usage is TRBJ2-5; TRBD1 aligns across 7 bases. The CDR3 is 14 residues long. Looked up from germline, CDR1 is GTSNPN and CDR2 is SVGIG (reference sequence). Trimming took 1 base from V and 1 from J; bases not matched to a gene: 3. CDR3 region: CAWSAQGPQETQYF. The CDR3 nucleotides are TGTGCCTGGAGTGCACAGGGGCCCCAAGAGACCCAGTACTTC.

The CDR3 loop is CASSVGVQGAGNGYTF. The CDR3 nucleotides are TGTGCCAGCAGCGTAGGGGTACAGGGGGCCGGGAATGGCTACACCTTC. The V gene is TRBV9, the J gene TRBJ1-2; 9 bases align to TRBD1. The V segment lost 0 bases and the J segment 6 bases; nucleotides outside the gene matches: 9. The CDR3 spans 16 residues. Looked up from germline, CDR1 is SGDLS and CDR2 is YYNGEE.

DNA for the CDR3: TGTGCCAGTAGTATAGATCGGGGCACAGCCTACGAGCAGTACTTC. The encoded protein is CASSIDRGTAYEQYF. The chain carries TRBV19 and TRBJ2-7, with D possibly called TRBD1 or TRBD2 (5 bases each). CDR1 is LNHDA, CDR2 SQIVND, per germline (reference sequence). The V end was cut by 0 bases, the J end by 2 bases, with 11 bases between. The CDR3 consists of 15 residues.

The V gene is TRBV6-5, the J gene TRBJ2-6; no reliable D call. The CDR3 has 15 residues. V lost 4 bases and J lost 0, with 7 bases in between. Germline V gene lookup returns CDR1 MNHEY and CDR2 SVGAGI. The CDR3 coding sequence is TGTGCCAGCAGTTCAACAGCCTCTGGGGCCAACGTCCTGACTTTC. Protein sequence: CASSSTASGANVLTF.